A single sample is the source of the 13 T cell receptor beta chains below, sequenced in a study of blood T cell repertoires in COVID-19. Only in-frame clones appear in the TCRdb table, and some are missing; sequencing was by immunoSEQ multiplex PCR. The sample carries under 200,000 clones, more than 75% recorded once. The material sequenced was peripheral blood. Source of these receptors: a man aged 35 to 55 with active or convalescent COVID-19.

This chain connects TRBV5-4 to TRBJ2-7; 11 nucleotides align to TRBD2. With V trimmed by 7 bases and J by 7 bases, 16 bases remained unmatched. The CDR3 loop spans 16 amino acids. Germline CDR1 reads SGHNT; CDR2 reads YYREEE (reference sequence). The CDR3 sequence is CASGLAGGPKSDEQYF. As DNA, the CDR3 is TGTGCCAGCGGATTAGCGGGAGGGCCGAAATCTGATGAGCAGTACTTC. Combining the CDR3 with reference TRBV5-4 and TRBJ2-7 gives the whole variable domain ETGVTQSPTHLIKTRGQQVTLRCSSQSGHNTVSWYQQALGQGPQFIFQYYREEENGRGNFPPRFSGLQFPNYSSELNVNALELDDSALYLCASGLAGGPKSDEQYFGPGTRLTVT.

In its sample, this clone was seen a few times. The J gene is TRBJ2-1, the V gene TRBV3-1 (or the pseudogene TRBV3-2); 10 bases are shared with TRBD2. The CDR3 sequence is 15 residues long. Per the germline V gene, CDR1 is LGHDT and CDR2 is YNNKEL (reference sequence). The V segment lost 4 bases and the J segment 5 bases; nucleotides outside the gene matches: 5. The CDR3 sequence is CASSLLAGNNNEQFF. CDR3 DNA: TGTGCCAGCAGCCTACTAGCGGGGAACAACAATGAGCAGTTCTTC.

The chain uses TRBV11-3 and TRBJ2-4; D gene unclear. Germline V gene lookup returns CDR1 SGHNT and CDR2 YENEEA. V was pared by 1 base and J by 0 bases, with 4 bases between. The CDR3 length is 14 residues. In DNA form, the CDR3 reads TGTGCCAGCAGCTTAGGCGGAGCCAAAAACATTCAGTACTTC. Amino acid sequence: CASSLGGAKNIQYF.

The rearrangement joins TRBV11-3 to TRBJ2-3; 9 bases match TRBD2. The junction had 10 bases not matched to a gene; V was cut back by 1 base and J by 2 bases. Germline V CDR1 and CDR2: SGHNT, YENEEA. CDR3 length equals 18 residues. CDR3 nucleotide sequence: TGTGCCAGCAGCTTAGGGGTTTCTAGCGGGACCTACACAGATACGCAGTATTTT. Its protein product is CASSLGVSSGTYTDTQYF.

The rearrangement links TRBV4-2 to TRBJ2-3; TRBD1 might be the D (6 bases). V was clipped by 2 bases and J by 4 bases, with 10 bases between them. The CDR3 sequence is 14 residues long. Germline assignment: CDR1 LGHNA and CDR2 YNFKEQ. CDR3 region: CASSQLGAADTQYF. In DNA form, the CDR3 reads TGTGCCAGCAGCCAACTGGGGGCGGCAGATACGCAGTATTTT.

CDR3 nucleotides: TGCAGCGTTGAACTCGGACTAGCGGGCACAGATACGCAGTATTTT. Protein product: CSVELGLAGTDTQYF. This sequence joins TRBV29-1 and TRBJ2-3; TRBD2 matches at 10 bases. V lost 2 bases to trimming and J lost 1 base; unmatched junction nucleotides: 3. Per the germline V gene, CDR1 is SQVTM and CDR2 is ANQGSEA. This CDR3 spans 15 amino acids.

V usage is TRBV9 and J usage is TRBJ2-1; D may be TRBD1 (7 bases). Germline loops: CDR1 SGDLS, CDR2 YYNGEE. Trimming cost V 3 bases and J 0 bases, with 13 bases left between them. The CDR3 consists of 16 residues. The CDR3, as DNA: TGTGCCAGCAGCGGGGGCAGGGGGGACTCCTACAATGAGCAGTTCTTC. It is translated as CASSGGRGDSYNEQFF.

The CDR3 sequence: CASFRNSGGTDTQYF. The CDR3 DNA reads TGTGCCAGCTTCCGAAATAGCGGGGGGACGGATACGCAGTATTTT. The rearrangement uses TRBV2 and TRBJ2-3; 10 bases are shared with TRBD2. The CDR3 is made up of 15 amino acids. With V trimmed by 8 bases and J by 6 bases, 11 bases remained unmatched. The germline V gene encodes CDR1 SNHLY and CDR2 FYNNEI.

This clone was observed a single time. The genes are TRBV5-1 and TRBJ1-2; D not resolved. Trimming took 4 bases from V and 4 from J, leaving 20 bases between them. CDR3 length: 16 residues. The germline V gene encodes CDR1 SGHRS and CDR2 YFSETQ. CDR3 amino acids: CASSTTSGLGSYGYTF. For the CDR3, the DNA is TGCGCCAGCAGCACGACCTCGGGGTTAGGTAGCTATGGCTACACCTTC.

The rearrangement joins TRBV27 to TRBJ2-7, with 7 bases that match TRBD1. V shed 6 bases, J shed 1 base, and the junction held 6 bases outside the gene matches. Germline values: CDR1 MNHEY, CDR2 SMNVEV (reference sequence). The CDR3 extends over 14 amino acids. The CDR3 protein is CASSLTGFSYEQYF. Written as DNA, the CDR3 is TGTGCCAGCAGCCTGACAGGGTTTTCCTACGAGCAGTACTTC.

This chain links TRBV25-1 with TRBJ2-1; possibly TRBD2 for D (7 bases). V lost 1 base and J lost 15, with 16 bases in between. The CDR3 is 13 residues long. The germline V gene encodes CDR1 MGHDK and CDR2 SYGVNS. The DNA for the CDR3 is TGTGCCAGCAGTGAATGGTCTAGGGGGGGGACGTTCTTC. This gives the protein CASSEWSRGGTFF.

The rearrangement uses TRBV3-1 (or the pseudogene TRBV3-2) and TRBJ1-5, with 7 bases matching TRBD1. Germline values: CDR1 LGHDT, CDR2 YNNKEL (reference sequence). The CDR3 runs 17 residues. The junction had 13 bases not matched to a gene; V was cut back by 3 bases and J by 5 bases. The CDR3 coding sequence is TGTGCCAGCAGCCAGGGGAGAACAGGGGAGACATATCAGCCCCAGCATTTT. Its protein is CASSQGRTGETYQPQHF.

The gene calls are TRBV29-1 and TRBJ2-7; no definite D call. The germline CDR1 and CDR2 sequences are SQVTM and ANQGSEA. Deletions cut 6 bases from V and 2 bases from J, with 8 bases between. The CDR3 loop spans 11 amino acids. The CDR3 DNA reads as TGCAGCGTCCAGGAAGCCTACGAGCAGTACTTC. Amino acids: CSVQEAYEQYF.